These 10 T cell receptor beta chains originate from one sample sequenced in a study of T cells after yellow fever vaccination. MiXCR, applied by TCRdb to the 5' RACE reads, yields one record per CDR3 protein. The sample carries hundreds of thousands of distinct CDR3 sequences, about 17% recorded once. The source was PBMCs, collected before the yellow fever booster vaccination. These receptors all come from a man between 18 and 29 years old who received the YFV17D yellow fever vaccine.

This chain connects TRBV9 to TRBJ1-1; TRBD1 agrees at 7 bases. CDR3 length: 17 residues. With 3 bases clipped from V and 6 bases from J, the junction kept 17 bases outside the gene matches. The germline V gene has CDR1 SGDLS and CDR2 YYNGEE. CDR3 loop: CASSGTDRRSPSAEAFF. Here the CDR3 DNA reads TGTGCCAGCAGCGGAACGGACAGGCGAAGTCCAAGTGCTGAAGCTTTCTTT. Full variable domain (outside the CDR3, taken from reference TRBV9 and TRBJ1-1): DSGVTQTPKHLITATGQRVTLRCSPRSGDLSVYWYQQSLDQGLQFLIQYYNGEERAKGNILERFSAQQFPDLHSELNLSSLELGDSALYFCASSGTDRRSPSAEAFFGQGTRLTVV.

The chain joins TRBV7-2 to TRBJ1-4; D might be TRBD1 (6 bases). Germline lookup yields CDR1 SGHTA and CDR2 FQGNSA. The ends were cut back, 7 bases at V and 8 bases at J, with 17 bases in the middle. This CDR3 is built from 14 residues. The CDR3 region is CASTLQGLGEKLFF. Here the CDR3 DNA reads TGTGCCAGCACCCTTCAGGGGCTTGGGGAAAAACTGTTTTTT.

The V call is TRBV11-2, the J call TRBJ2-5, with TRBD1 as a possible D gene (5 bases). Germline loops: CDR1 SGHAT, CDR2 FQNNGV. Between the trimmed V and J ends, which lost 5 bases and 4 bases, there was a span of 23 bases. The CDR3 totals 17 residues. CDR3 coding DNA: TGTGCCAGCAGCCGATCTTCGAGTGGGGCCCTCCCAGAGACCCAGTACTTC. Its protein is CASSRSSSGALPETQYF. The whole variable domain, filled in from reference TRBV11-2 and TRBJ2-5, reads EAGVAQSPRYKIIEKRQSVAFWCNPISGHATLYWYQQILGQGPKLLIQFQNNGVVDDSQLPKDRFSAERLKGVDSTLKIQPAKLEDSAVYLCASSRSSSGALPETQYFGPGTRLLVL.

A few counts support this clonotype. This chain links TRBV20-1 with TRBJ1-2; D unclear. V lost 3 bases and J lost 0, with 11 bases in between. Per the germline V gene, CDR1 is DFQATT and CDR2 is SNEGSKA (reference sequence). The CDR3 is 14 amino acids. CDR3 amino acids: CSARPRKANYGYTF. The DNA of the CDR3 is TGCAGTGCTAGGCCAAGGAAAGCTAACTATGGCTACACCTTC.

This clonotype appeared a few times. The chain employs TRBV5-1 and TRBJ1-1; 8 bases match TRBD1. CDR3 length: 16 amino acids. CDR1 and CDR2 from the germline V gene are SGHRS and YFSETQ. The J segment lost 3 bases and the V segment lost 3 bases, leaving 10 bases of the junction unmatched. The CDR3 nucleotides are TGCGCCAGCAGCTACGCAGGGGGCTGGAAGGACACTGAAGCTTTCTTT. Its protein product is CASSYAGGWKDTEAFF. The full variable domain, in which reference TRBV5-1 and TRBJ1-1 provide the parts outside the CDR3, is KAGVTQTPRYLIKTRGQQVTLSCSPISGHRSVSWYQQTPGQGLQFLFEYFSETQRNKGNFPGRFSGRQFSNSRSEMNVSTLELGDSALYLCASSYAGGWKDTEAFFGQGTRLTVV.

CDR3 DNA sequence: TGTGCCAGCAGTTTAGAGCTGGCCCGTCGGGAAGCTTTCTTT. Protein product: CASSLELARREAFF. This chain joins TRBV12-3 or TRBV12-4 and TRBJ1-1; no clear D. The CDR3 loop spans 14 amino acids. Trimming left V 1 base short and J 8 bases short, with 14 bases between.

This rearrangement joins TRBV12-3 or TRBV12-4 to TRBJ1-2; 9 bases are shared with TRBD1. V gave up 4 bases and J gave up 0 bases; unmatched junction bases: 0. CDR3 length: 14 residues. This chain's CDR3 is CASSWDRANYGYTF. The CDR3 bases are TGTGCCAGCAGTTGGGACAGGGCTAACTATGGCTACACCTTC.

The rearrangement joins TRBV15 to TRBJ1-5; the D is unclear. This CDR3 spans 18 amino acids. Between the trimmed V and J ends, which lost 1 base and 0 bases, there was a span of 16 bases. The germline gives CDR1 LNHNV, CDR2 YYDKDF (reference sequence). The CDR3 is CATSRGRRGIISNQPQHF. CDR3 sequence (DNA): TGTGCCACCAGCAGAGGACGTCGGGGAATCATTAGCAATCAGCCCCAGCATTTT.

CDR3: CASTLGVPETQYF. The DNA for the CDR3 is TGTGCCAGCACTTTGGGGGTTCCGGAGACCCAGTACTTC. The chain carries TRBV7-2 and TRBJ2-5, with D perhaps being TRBD1 or TRBD2 (5 bases each). Per germline, CDR1 SGHTA and CDR2 FQGNSA. This CDR3 spans 13 amino acids. With 7 bases removed from V and 5 bases from J, the gap between germline ends came to 14 bases.

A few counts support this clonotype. The CDR3 sequence: CASSSSGTGEQYF. In DNA form, the CDR3 reads TGTGCCAGCAGCTCCTCCGGGACCGGCGAGCAGTACTTC. V usage is TRBV7-9 and J usage is TRBJ2-7, with D perhaps matching TRBD1 or TRBD2 (5 bases each). The CDR3 runs to 13 residues. Looked up from germline, CDR1 is SEHNR and CDR2 is FQNEAQ (reference sequence). V was cut by 4 bases and J by 6 bases, with 13 bases left in between.